This T cell receptor (beta chain) was recovered during a study of blood T cell repertoires in COVID-19. Looking at the study overall: Specimens from acute and convalescent COVID-19 originated in the United States, Italy and Spain. Sample material is recorded as cDNA or gDNA derived from T cells, B-cell-depleted T cells, or PBMCs.

In the original processing: From reference gene primer amplification, estimates of nucleated cell counts were derived. Clones were sequenced by immunoSEQ multiplex PCR, and TCRdb holds only the in-frame ones, with some missing. V and J calls plus clone size are reproduced from that table; the DNA served to infer D and trimming. The sample holds 120,000 to 150,000 clones, 87% seen once. The CDR3 covers 15 residues. Looked up from germline, CDR1 is SGHDT and CDR2 is YYEEEE. J lost 4 bases, V lost 2 bases, and 4 bases had no gene match. The sequencing input was peripheral blood. The source of this sequence is a woman aged 50 to 65 with acute or convalescent COVID-19. This chain uses TRBV5-6 with TRBJ2-5; 11 nucleotides agree with TRBD2. CDR3 loop: CASSFIAGGGETQYF. CDR3 bases: TGTGCCAGCAGCTTTATAGCGGGAGGGGGAGAGACCCAGTACTTC.